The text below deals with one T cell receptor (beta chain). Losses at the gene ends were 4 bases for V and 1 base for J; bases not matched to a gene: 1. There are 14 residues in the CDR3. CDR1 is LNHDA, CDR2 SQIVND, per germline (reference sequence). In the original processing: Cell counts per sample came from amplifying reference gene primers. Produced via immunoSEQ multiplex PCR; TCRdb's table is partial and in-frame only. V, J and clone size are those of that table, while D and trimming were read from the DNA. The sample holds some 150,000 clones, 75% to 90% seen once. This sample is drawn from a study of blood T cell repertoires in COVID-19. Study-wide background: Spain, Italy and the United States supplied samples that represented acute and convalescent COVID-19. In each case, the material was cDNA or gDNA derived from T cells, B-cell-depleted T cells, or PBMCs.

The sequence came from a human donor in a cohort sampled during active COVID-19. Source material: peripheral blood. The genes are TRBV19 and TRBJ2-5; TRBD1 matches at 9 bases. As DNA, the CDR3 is TGTGCCAGTAGTAGGGGACAGGGCCAAGAGACCCAGTACTTC. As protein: CASSRGQGQETQYF.